This T cell receptor beta chain was sequenced in a study of blood T cell repertoires in COVID-19. At the level of the study: T cells, B-cell-depleted T cells, or PBMCs supplied cDNA or gDNA.

Germline V gene sequence: CDR1 SNHLY, CDR2 FYNNEI. The CDR3 spans 13 residues. Between the trimmed V and J ends, which lost 10 bases and 8 bases, there was a span of 17 bases. Living in 24 US areas, the participants were between about 18 and 100 years of age. Donors were grouped by their self-reported clinical history. TCRdb's table, derived via immunoSEQ multiplex PCR, lists solely in-frame clones and lacks some. Of 380,000 or so clones listed, approximately 87% are singletons. Input material: PBMCs or T cells enriched from blood (not recorded which). This sequence was found in a man aged 30 to 39 who had recovered from COVID-19. The rearrangement uses TRBV2 and TRBJ1-4, with a weak D call TRBD1 (6 bases). The CDR3 loop is CATMGLRGEKLFF. Written as DNA, the CDR3 is TGTGCCACCATGGGACTAAGGGGGGAAAAACTGTTTTTT.